A selection of T cell receptor beta chains follows, all from one sample in a study of glioma-infiltrating T cells after dendritic cell vaccination. Sequenced by immunoSEQ multiplex PCR; TCRdb stores in-frame clones only, minus some. The sample has about 87,000 clones, 75% to 90% seen once. Sample: blood, taken after dendritic cell vaccination. Receptor source: a human donor with glioblastoma. The CDR3 runs from the conserved cysteine through the conserved F or W. A D gene is named only where the DNA matches it firmly. Size tells how often a clone was seen (once, few, many) or the class of an expanded clone, and some rows leave it out.

clone size: -; D gene: TRBD2; V gene: TRBV7-9; J gene: TRBJ2-1; CDR3 protein: CASSVTSGVVNEQFF; CDR3 DNA: TGTGCCAGCAGCGTGACTAGCGGGGTGGTCAATGAGCAGTTCTTC
clone size: once; D gene: -; V gene: TRBV4-1; J gene: TRBJ2-7; CDR3 protein: CASSQEETLVYEQYF; CDR3 DNA: TGCGCCAGCAGCCAAGAGGAAACACTAGTCTACGAGCAGTACTTC
clone size: -; D gene: -; V gene: TRBV30; J gene: TRBJ2-1; CDR3 protein: CAWRETSWASEQFF; CDR3 DNA: TGTGCCTGGAGGGAGACTAGTTGGGCGAGCGAGCAGTTCTTC
clone size: few; D gene: -; V gene: TRBV23-1; J gene: TRBJ1-3; CDR3 protein: CASSQPVSGNTIYF; CDR3 DNA: TGCGCCAGCAGTCAACCGGTCTCTGGAAACACCATATATTTT
clone size: -; D gene: TRBD1; V gene: TRBV18; J gene: TRBJ1-5; CDR3 protein: CASSPGTGEDQPQHF; CDR3 DNA: TGTGCCAGCTCACCAGGGACAGGGGAGGATCAGCCCCAGCATTTT
clone size: -; D gene: TRBD1; V gene: TRBV28; J gene: TRBJ1-1; CDR3 protein: CASSSLGQMNTEAFF; CDR3 DNA: TGTGCCAGCAGTTCCTTGGGACAGATGAACACTGAAGCTTTCTTT
clone size: once; D gene: -; V gene: TRBV5-1; J gene: TRBJ2-7; CDR3 protein: CASSRQTGSVSNEQYF; CDR3 DNA: TGCGCCAGCAGCCGTCAAACAGGGAGCGTCTCCAACGAGCAGTACTTC
clone size: -; D gene: TRBD1; V gene: TRBV19; J gene: TRBJ1-2; CDR3 protein: CASSTHRGGNYGYTF; CDR3 DNA: TGTGCCAGTAGTACCCACAGGGGTGGTAACTATGGCTACACCTTC
clone size: -; D gene: -; V gene: TRBV6-1; J gene: TRBJ1-5; CDR3 protein: CASSLSYSNQPQHF; CDR3 DNA: TGTGCCAGCAGCTTATCGTATAGCAATCAGCCCCAGCATTTT
clone size: -; D gene: TRBD1; V gene: TRBV7-8; J gene: TRBJ1-1; CDR3 protein: CASSLDGTGVSEAFF; CDR3 DNA: TGTGCCAGCAGCTTAGATGGGACAGGGGTTTCTGAAGCTTTCTTT
clone size: -; D gene: -; V gene: TRBV27; J gene: TRBJ2-2; CDR3 protein: CATSLYAGELFF; CDR3 DNA: TGTGCCACGTCTCTATACGCCGGGGAGCTGTTTTTT
clone size: -; D gene: TRBD2; V gene: TRBV29-1; J gene: TRBJ2-5; CDR3 protein: CSAQGGFGQETQYF; CDR3 DNA: TGCAGCGCCCAGGGAGGGTTCGGCCAAGAGACCCAGTACTTC
clone size: once; D gene: -; V gene: TRBV11-1; J gene: TRBJ2-7; CDR3 protein: CASSPWAQGPYEQYF; CDR3 DNA: TGTGCCAGCAGCCCATGGGCCCAGGGGCCCTACGAGCAGTACTTC
clone size: -; D gene: -; V gene: TRBV10-3; J gene: TRBJ2-1; CDR3 protein: CAISESGRGVEEQFF; CDR3 DNA: TGTGCCATCAGTGAGTCCGGCAGGGGTGTTGAGGAGCAGTTCTTC
clone size: -; D gene: -; V gene: TRBV6-6; J gene: TRBJ1-5; CDR3 protein: CASTQVEVSNQPQHF; CDR3 DNA: TGTGCCAGCACTCAAGTAGAGGTCAGCAATCAGCCCCAGCATTTT
clone size: -; D gene: TRBD1; V gene: TRBV4-1; J gene: TRBJ1-3; CDR3 protein: CASSYRGASNTIYF; CDR3 DNA: TGCGCCAGCAGCTACAGGGGTGCTAGTAACACCATATATTTT
clone size: -; D gene: -; V gene: TRBV2; J gene: TRBJ1-2; CDR3 protein: CASTPIVGSGYTF; CDR3 DNA: TGTGCCAGCACCCCGATTGTAGGGAGCGGCTACACCTTC
clone size: -; D gene: TRBD1; V gene: TRBV7-4; J gene: TRBJ2-1; CDR3 protein: CASAGQGISESPYNEQFF; CDR3 DNA: TGTGCCAGCGCCGGACAGGGGATTAGCGAGTCCCCCTACAATGAGCAGTTCTTC
clone size: -; D gene: -; V gene: TRBV6-5; J gene: TRBJ2-1; CDR3 protein: CASFRRGASNEQFF; CDR3 DNA: TGTGCCAGCTTCCGTCGGGGGGCCAGCAATGAGCAGTTCTTC
clone size: -; D gene: TRBD2; V gene: TRBV2; J gene: TRBJ2-1; CDR3 protein: CASSESSGASSYNEQFF; CDR3 DNA: TGTGCCAGCAGTGAGTCTAGCGGGGCCAGCTCCTACAATGAGCAGTTCTTC
clone size: once; D gene: TRBD1; V gene: TRBV2; J gene: TRBJ2-7; CDR3 protein: CASSERAAGGRYEQYF; CDR3 DNA: TGTGCCAGCAGTGAAAGGGCGGCAGGGGGACGCTACGAGCAGTACTTC
clone size: -; D gene: -; V gene: TRBV5-1; J gene: TRBJ1-4; CDR3 protein: CASSLAGGRDEKLFF; CDR3 DNA: TGCGCCAGCAGCTTGGCCGGGGGGCGCGATGAAAAACTGTTTTTT
clone size: -; D gene: -; V gene: TRBV5-1; J gene: TRBJ2-3; CDR3 protein: CASSLGQGITDTQYF; CDR3 DNA: TGCGCCAGCAGCTTGGGGCAGGGAATCACAGATACGCAGTATTTT
clone size: -; D gene: TRBD1; V gene: TRBV30; J gene: TRBJ1-6; CDR3 protein: CAWSVRGLDSPLHF; CDR3 DNA: TGTGCCTGGAGTGTTAGGGGGCTTGATTCACCCCTCCACTTT
clone size: -; D gene: TRBD1; V gene: TRBV27; J gene: TRBJ2-3; CDR3 protein: CASSSPDRGFTQYF; CDR3 DNA: TGTGCCAGCAGTAGCCCGGACAGGGGTTTTACGCAGTATTTT
clone size: -; D gene: -; V gene: TRBV15; J gene: TRBJ1-1; CDR3 protein: CATSRDHSGSEAFF; CDR3 DNA: TGTGCCACCAGCAGAGATCACTCGGGGTCTGAAGCTTTCTTT
clone size: -; D gene: -; V gene: TRBV7-7; J gene: TRBJ2-2; CDR3 protein: CASSPGGSVGGELFF; CDR3 DNA: TGTGCTAGCAGCCCAGGGGGGAGCGTTGGCGGGGAGCTGTTTTTT
clone size: -; D gene: -; V gene: TRBV5-4; J gene: TRBJ1-2; CDR3 protein: CASSRTEGNYGYTF; CDR3 DNA: TGTGCCAGCAGCCGGACAGAGGGGAACTATGGCTACACCTTC
clone size: -; D gene: TRBD1; V gene: TRBV5-1; J gene: TRBJ1-6; CDR3 protein: CASTSSTGGNNSPLHF; CDR3 DNA: TGCGCCAGCACATCCTCTACAGGGGGGAATAATTCACCCCTCCACTTT
clone size: -; D gene: -; V gene: TRBV18; J gene: TRBJ1-6; CDR3 protein: CASSPAPMANSYNSPLHF; CDR3 DNA: TGTGCCAGCTCACCGGCTCCGATGGCCAACTCCTATAATTCACCCCTCCACTTT
clone size: once; D gene: TRBD1; V gene: TRBV30; J gene: TRBJ1-5; CDR3 protein: CAWSGKQGRLPQHF; CDR3 DNA: TGTGCCTGGAGTGGAAAACAGGGGCGGCTGCCCCAGCATTTT
clone size: -; D gene: -; V gene: TRBV7-8; J gene: TRBJ2-3; CDR3 protein: CASSVGGDTQYF; CDR3 DNA: TGTGCCAGCAGCGTAGGAGGAGATACGCAGTATTTT
clone size: once; D gene: TRBD1; V gene: TRBV4-2; J gene: TRBJ1-1; CDR3 protein: CASSQVSGQGQGGTEAFF; CDR3 DNA: TGTGCCAGCAGCCAAGTTTCCGGACAGGGCCAGGGGGGAACTGAAGCTTTCTTT
clone size: -; D gene: -; V gene: TRBV19; J gene: TRBJ2-7; CDR3 protein: CASSMGPGLSPDRQYF; CDR3 DNA: TGTGCCAGTAGTATGGGACCGGGACTCAGTCCCGATAGGCAGTACTTC
clone size: -; D gene: TRBD1; V gene: TRBV18; J gene: TRBJ1-2; CDR3 protein: CASSTLTGYGYTF; CDR3 DNA: TGTGCCAGCTCAACCCTGACAGGGTATGGCTACACCTTC
clone size: -; D gene: TRBD1; V gene: TRBV7-9; J gene: TRBJ2-1; CDR3 protein: CASSAPGQGENEQFF; CDR3 DNA: TGTGCCAGCAGCGCTCCTGGACAGGGGGAGAATGAGCAGTTCTTC
clone size: -; D gene: -; V gene: TRBV6-6; J gene: TRBJ2-7; CDR3 protein: CASSPSSYEQYF; CDR3 DNA: TGTGCCAGCAGTCCGAGCTCCTACGAGCAGTACTTC
clone size: -; D gene: TRBD1; V gene: TRBV27; J gene: TRBJ2-1; CDR3 protein: CASSLTGTGGFNEQFF; CDR3 DNA: TGTGCCAGCAGTTTAACCGGGACAGGGGGTTTCAATGAGCAGTTCTTC
clone size: -; D gene: TRBD1; V gene: TRBV6-5; J gene: TRBJ1-5; CDR3 protein: CASSPGTGRRSQHF; CDR3 DNA: TGTGCCAGCAGTCCCGGGACAGGGCGGCGGTCCCAGCATTTT
clone size: -; D gene: -; V gene: TRBV30; J gene: TRBJ1-2; CDR3 protein: CAWSSRDGYTF; CDR3 DNA: TGTGCCTGGAGTAGCAGGGATGGCTACACCTTC
clone size: -; D gene: -; V gene: TRBV6-4; J gene: TRBJ1-6; CDR3 protein: CASSDRDRNSPLHF; CDR3 DNA: TGTGCCAGCAGTGACCGTGACAGAAATTCACCCCTCCACTTT
clone size: -; D gene: -; V gene: TRBV5-1; J gene: TRBJ1-4; CDR3 protein: CASSSGAFNEKLFF; CDR3 DNA: TGCGCCAGCAGCTCAGGGGCCTTTAATGAAAAACTGTTTTTT
clone size: -; D gene: -; V gene: TRBV14; J gene: TRBJ1-2; CDR3 protein: CASSQVGDGYTF; CDR3 DNA: TGTGCCAGCAGCCAAGTCGGGGATGGCTACACCTTC
clone size: -; D gene: -; V gene: TRBV9; J gene: TRBJ2-1; CDR3 protein: CASSVETVYNEQFF; CDR3 DNA: TGTGCCAGCAGCGTAGAGACAGTATACAATGAGCAGTTCTTC
clone size: -; D gene: -; V gene: TRBV19; J gene: TRBJ1-1; CDR3 protein: CASRATERRRGTEAFF; CDR3 DNA: TGTGCCAGTAGGGCCACCGAGCGGCGACGGGGCACTGAAGCTTTCTTT
clone size: -; D gene: TRBD1; V gene: TRBV6-6; J gene: TRBJ1-5; CDR3 protein: CASSRDRTYQPQHF; CDR3 DNA: TGTGCCAGCAGTAGGGACAGGACTTATCAGCCCCAGCATTTT
clone size: -; D gene: -; V gene: TRBV10-3; J gene: TRBJ2-5; CDR3 protein: CAISRKAAGQETQYF; CDR3 DNA: TGTGCCATCAGTCGGAAGGCCGCAGGCCAAGAGACCCAGTACTTC
clone size: -; D gene: -; V gene: TRBV16; J gene: TRBJ1-2; CDR3 protein: CASSQSGGGASYGYTF; CDR3 DNA: TGTGCCAGCAGCCAATCAGGAGGGGGGGCATCCTATGGCTACACCTTC
clone size: -; D gene: TRBD1; V gene: TRBV7-8; J gene: TRBJ1-1; CDR3 protein: CASSLRTGEHTEAFF; CDR3 DNA: TGTGCCAGCAGCTTGCGGACAGGGGAGCACACTGAAGCTTTCTTT
clone size: -; D gene: TRBD1; V gene: TRBV6-5; J gene: TRBJ1-5; CDR3 protein: CASSSHAGGSNQPQHF; CDR3 DNA: TGTGCCAGCAGTTCCCACGCAGGGGGCAGCAATCAGCCCCAGCATTTT
clone size: -; D gene: TRBD1; V gene: TRBV19; J gene: TRBJ1-1; CDR3 protein: CASSMLGYRDRTNTEAFF; CDR3 DNA: TGTGCCAGTAGTATGTTGGGTTACCGGGACAGGACGAACACTGAAGCTTTCTTT